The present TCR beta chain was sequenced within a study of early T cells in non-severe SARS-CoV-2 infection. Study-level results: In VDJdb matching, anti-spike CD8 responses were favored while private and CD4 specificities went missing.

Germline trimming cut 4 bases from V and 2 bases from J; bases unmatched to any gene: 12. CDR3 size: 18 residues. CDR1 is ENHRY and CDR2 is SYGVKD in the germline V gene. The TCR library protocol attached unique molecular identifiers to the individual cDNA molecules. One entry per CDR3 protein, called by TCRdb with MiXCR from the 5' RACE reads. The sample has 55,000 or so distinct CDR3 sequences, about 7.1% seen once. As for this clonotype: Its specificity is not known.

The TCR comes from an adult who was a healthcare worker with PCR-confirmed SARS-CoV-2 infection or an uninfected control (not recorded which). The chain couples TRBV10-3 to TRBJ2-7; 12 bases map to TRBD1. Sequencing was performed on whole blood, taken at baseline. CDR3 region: CAISAFGTGGERPYEQYF. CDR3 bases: TGTGCCATCAGTGCTTTCGGGACAGGGGGCGAGAGGCCCTACGAGCAGTACTTC.